This T cell receptor beta chain comes out of a study of blood T cell repertoires in COVID-19. CDR1 and CDR2 (germline): MNHEY, SMNVEV (reference sequence). The CDR3 length is 15 residues. With 5 bases removed from V and 7 bases from J, the gap between germline ends came to 20 bases. Measured with immunoSEQ multiplex PCR; TCRdb has only the in-frame clones, and not every one. The table has more than 250,000 clones, 75% to 90% seen once. This clonotype was obtained from a woman in her thirties who had recovered from COVID-19. The chain has TRBV27 and TRBJ1-2, with no clear D. Sequenced sample: peripheral blood. As DNA, the CDR3 is TGTGCCAGCAGTCGGATCCAGGCCGCAATCTCTGGCTACACCTTC. The encoded protein is CASSRIQAAISGYTF.